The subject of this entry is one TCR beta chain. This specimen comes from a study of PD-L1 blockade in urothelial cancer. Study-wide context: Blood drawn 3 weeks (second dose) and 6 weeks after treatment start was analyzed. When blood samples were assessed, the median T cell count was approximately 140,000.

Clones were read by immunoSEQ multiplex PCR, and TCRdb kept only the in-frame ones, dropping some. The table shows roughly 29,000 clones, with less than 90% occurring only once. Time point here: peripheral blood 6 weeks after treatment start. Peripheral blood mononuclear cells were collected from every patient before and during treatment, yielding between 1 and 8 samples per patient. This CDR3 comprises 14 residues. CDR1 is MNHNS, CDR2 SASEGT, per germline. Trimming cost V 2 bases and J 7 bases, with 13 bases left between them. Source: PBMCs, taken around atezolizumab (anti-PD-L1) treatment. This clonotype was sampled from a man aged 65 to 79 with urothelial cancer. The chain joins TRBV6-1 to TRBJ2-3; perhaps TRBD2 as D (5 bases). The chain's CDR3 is CASSEREFLYTQYF. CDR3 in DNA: TGTGCCAGCAGTGAAAGGGAGTTCTTGTATACGCAGTATTTT.